Listed below are T cell receptor beta chains from one sample, sequenced in a study of T cell responses to AZD1222 COVID-19 vaccine. Repertoires were generated with immunoSEQ multiplex PCR, while TCRdb's copy carries only in-frame clones and drops some. Counted here are 140,000 or so clones, around nine tenths occurring once; the ten biggest clones make up roughly 1.5%. Sequences were derived from peripheral blood, sampled 28 days after the second AZD1222 dose. The receptor set was obtained from an adult who received the AZD1222 COVID-19 vaccine. The CDR3 runs from the conserved cysteine through the conserved F or W. A D gene is named only where the DNA matches it firmly. Size tells how often a clone was seen (once, few, many) or the class of an expanded clone, and some rows leave it out.

TRBJ1-2,TRBD1,TRBV28,-,CASRPGQGAWSDGYTF,TGTGCCAGCAGACCAGGACAGGGGGCTTGGTCTGATGGCTACACCTTC
TRBJ2-1,TRBD1,TRBV5-1,-,CASSVDGQVLYNEQFF,TGCGCCAGCAGCGTCGATGGACAGGTACTCTACAATGAGCAGTTCTTC
TRBJ2-2,-,TRBV10-1,-,CASSERLARGELFF,TGCGCCAGCAGTGAACGGCTAGCTCGTGGGGAGCTGTTTTTT
TRBJ2-3,-,TRBV29-1,-,CSVVGGSSTDTQYF,TGCAGCGTTGTAGGCGGGTCTAGCACAGATACGCAGTATTTT
TRBJ2-1,-,TRBV5-1,-,CASSLTPQGFDEQFF,TGCGCCAGCAGCTTGACGCCTCAGGGATTTGATGAGCAGTTCTTC
TRBJ2-3,-,TRBV11-3,-,CASSFGGGPDTQYF,TGTGCCAGCAGCTTTGGAGGGGGCCCAGATACGCAGTATTTT
TRBJ1-1,-,TRBV11-2,-,CASSPDRGLNTEAFF,TGTGCCAGCAGCCCAGATCGGGGGTTGAACACTGAAGCTTTCTTT
TRBJ1-2,-,TRBV4-3,-,CASSQTANYGYTF,TGCGCCAGCAGCCAGACAGCGAACTATGGCTACACCTTC
TRBJ1-5,TRBD1,TRBV6-5,-,CASSLQGDVSQHF,TGTGCCAGCAGTTTACAGGGGGATGTGTCCCAGCATTTT
TRBJ2-6,TRBD1,TRBV19,once,CASRSTGAFSGANVLTF,TGTGCCAGTAGGTCAACAGGGGCGTTCTCTGGGGCCAACGTCCTGACTTTC
TRBJ1-6,-,TRBV5-5,-,CASSYGPSRLHF,TGTGCCAGCAGCTACGGACCCTCACGCCTCCACTTT
TRBJ1-2,-,TRBV29-1,-,CSVDSGPYGYTF,TGCAGCGTTGATTCAGGGCCCTATGGCTACACCTTC
TRBJ2-1,-,TRBV4-2,once,CASSQEGGQIYNEQFF,TGTGCCAGCAGCCAAGAGGGGGGGCAGATCTACAATGAGCAGTTCTTC
TRBJ1-3,-,TRBV24-1,-,CATSEGDIASGNTIYF,TGTGCCACCAGTGAGGGGGACATCGCATCTGGAAACACCATATATTTT
TRBJ1-5,TRBD1,TRBV28,-,CASSTPGRGLSNQPQHF,TGTGCCAGCAGCACCCCTGGCAGGGGGCTGAGCAATCAGCCCCAGCATTTT
TRBJ2-5,-,TRBV27,-,CASSLSDPGQMGRGTQYF,TGTGCCAGCAGTTTATCCGATCCTGGTCAAATGGGTAGAGGGACCCAGTACTTC
TRBJ2-1,-,TRBV19,once,CASSTRVDEQFF,TGTGCCAGTAGTACGAGGGTAGATGAGCAGTTCTTC
TRBJ2-3,-,TRBV29-1,-,CSVGPDTQYF,TGCAGCGTTGGCCCCGATACGCAGTATTTT
TRBJ1-2,-,TRBV28,-,CASSLYHRNYGYTF,TGTGCCAGCAGTTTATATCACAGGAACTATGGCTACACCTTC
TRBJ2-2,TRBD2,TRBV6-1,-,CASSEAAQSSGRIGELFF,TGTGCCAGCAGTGAAGCCGCCCAGTCTAGCGGGAGGATCGGGGAGCTGTTTTTT
TRBJ1-4,TRBD1,TRBV15,-,CATSSFRGRNEKLFF,TGTGCCACCAGCTCATTCAGGGGGCGAAATGAAAAACTGTTTTTT
TRBJ2-7,TRBD2,TRBV29-1,few,CSVSTSDYEQYF,TGCAGCGTATCAACTAGCGACTACGAGCAGTACTTC
TRBJ1-3,-,TRBV7-2,-,CASSLAPLYGNTIYF,TGTGCCAGCAGCTTAGCGCCACTATATGGAAACACCATATATTTT
TRBJ2-7,TRBD2,TRBV6-2/TRBV6-3,-,CASSRYKGLAFYEQYF,TGTGCCAGCAGCCGCTACAAGGGACTAGCGTTCTACGAGCAGTACTTC
TRBJ2-3,TRBD2,TRBV6-5,-,CASSYSREGYTQYF,TGTGCCAGCAGTTATTCCCGGGAGGGCTATACGCAGTATTTT
TRBJ2-2,TRBD1,TRBV6-6,-,CASSQGQDAGELFF,TGTGCCAGCAGTCAAGGACAGGACGCCGGGGAGCTGTTTTTT
TRBJ2-7,-,TRBV29-1,-,CSVETGISYEQYF,TGCAGCGTTGAAACAGGGATCTCCTACGAGCAGTACTTC
TRBJ2-7,-,TRBV30,-,CAWSWLEDEQYF,TGTGCCTGGAGTTGGCTAGAAGACGAGCAGTACTTC
TRBJ1-1,-,TRBV4-1,-,CASSPGSTEAFF,TGCGCCAGCAGCCCAGGAAGCACTGAAGCTTTCTTT
TRBJ1-2,TRBD1,TRBV12-3/TRBV12-4,-,CASSPTGDYGYTF,TGTGCCAGCAGCCCAACAGGGGACTATGGCTACACCTTC
TRBJ1-5,TRBD1,TRBV12-3/TRBV12-4,-,CASSLFGQGRHF,TGTGCCAGCAGCTTATTTGGACAGGGACGGCATTTT
TRBJ2-7,-,TRBV6-2/TRBV6-3,-,CASSYSLGYTARSSSYEQYF,TGTGCCAGCAGTTACTCCCTGGGGTATACAGCCAGATCGAGCTCCTACGAGCAGTACTTC
TRBJ2-1,TRBD2,TRBV19,once,CASSLVLAGVGNEQFF,TGTGCCAGTAGTTTAGTACTAGCGGGAGTGGGGAATGAGCAGTTCTTC
TRBJ1-1,-,TRBV30,-,CAWRYGGRKDTEAFF,TGTGCCTGGAGATACGGGGGGCGGAAGGACACTGAAGCTTTCTTT
TRBJ1-2,-,TRBV3-1/TRBV3-2,-,CASSPLGAFIKGNGYTF,TGTGCCAGCAGCCCATTGGGTGCCTTCATAAAGGGAAATGGCTACACCTTC
TRBJ2-7,TRBD2,TRBV9,-,CASSTSGSSLGEQYF,TGTGCCAGCAGCACTAGCGGGAGTTCTTTAGGAGAGCAGTACTTC
TRBJ2-1,TRBD2,TRBV12-5,-,CASGSSGNEQFF,TGTGCTAGTGGTTCTAGCGGCAATGAGCAGTTCTTC
TRBJ2-7,-,TRBV11-2,-,CASSFGLPEQYF,TGTGCCAGCAGCTTCGGACTTCCCGAGCAGTACTTC
TRBJ2-2,-,TRBV6-5,-,CASTSGTTNTGELFF,TGTGCCAGCACCTCCGGGACCACGAACACCGGGGAGCTGTTTTTT
TRBJ1-2,-,TRBV5-1,-,CASRSGGHGYTF,TGCGCCAGCCGTTCGGGAGGCCATGGCTACACCTTC
TRBJ1-5,-,TRBV6-5,-,CASTGDFYSNQPQHF,TGTGCCAGCACCGGGGACTTTTATAGCAATCAGCCCCAGCATTTT
TRBJ1-2,-,TRBV24-1,-,CATSSYDGYTF,TGTGCCACCAGTTCTTACGATGGCTACACCTTC
TRBJ2-1,-,TRBV9,-,CASSVVGVAHNEQFF,TGTGCCAGCAGCGTAGTGGGAGTAGCACACAATGAGCAGTTCTTC
TRBJ2-3,TRBD2,TRBV24-1,-,CATSDFSGSTDTQYF,TGTGCCACCAGTGATTTTAGCGGGAGCACAGATACGCAGTATTTT
TRBJ1-1,TRBD1,TRBV5-1,-,CASSWGAGGAGTEAFF,TGCGCCAGCAGCTGGGGGGCAGGGGGCGCGGGCACTGAAGCTTTCTTT
TRBJ2-1,TRBD2,TRBV7-9,few,CASSLVTSGKDEQFF,TGTGCCAGCAGCTTAGTGACTAGCGGGAAGGATGAGCAGTTCTTC
TRBJ1-1,-,TRBV29-1,-,CSVRHRQANEAFF,TGCAGCGTCAGGCATCGACAGGCAAACGAAGCTTTCTTT
TRBJ2-3,-,TRBV5-1,few,CASSLPYTDTQYF,TGCGCCAGCAGCTTGCCGTACACAGATACGCAGTATTTT
TRBJ2-1,TRBD1,TRBV12-5,-,CASGLVTGGSYNEQFF,TGTGCTAGTGGTTTGGTCACAGGGGGGAGCTACAATGAGCAGTTCTTC
TRBJ2-7,TRBD1,TRBV4-3,once,CASSLYGQGSHPYEQYF,TGCGCCAGCAGCCTCTACGGACAGGGCTCTCACCCATACGAGCAGTACTTC
TRBJ2-1,-,TRBV10-3,-,CAISERTKVWDEQFF,TGTGCCATCAGTGAGAGGACTAAGGTTTGGGATGAGCAGTTCTTC
TRBJ2-7,TRBD2,TRBV7-8,-,CASSLSASGSPSSYEQYF,TGTGCCAGCAGCTTATCGGCTAGCGGGAGCCCTAGCTCCTACGAGCAGTACTTC
TRBJ2-7,-,TRBV10-3,once,CAISDLQGPGSEQYF,TGTGCCATCAGTGACCTACAGGGACCTGGGTCCGAGCAGTACTTC
TRBJ1-2,-,TRBV28,-,CASSLIFSVGYGYTF,TGTGCCAGCAGTTTAATCTTCAGTGTTGGCTATGGCTACACCTTC
TRBJ2-7,TRBD1,TRBV3-1/TRBV3-2,-,CASSQSPGTGGDSYEQYF,TGTGCCAGCAGCCAAAGTCCCGGGACAGGGGGTGACTCCTACGAGCAGTACTTC
TRBJ2-1,-,TRBV7-9,-,CASSSSDRDEQFF,TGTGCCAGCAGCTCCTCCGACCGGGATGAGCAGTTCTTC
TRBJ1-4,-,TRBV7-6,-,CASSPTDLEDEKLFF,TGTGCCAGCAGCCCGACAGACCTCGAGGATGAAAAACTGTTTTTT
TRBJ1-1,-,TRBV7-9,-,CASSLGPGLGTEAFF,TGTGCCAGCAGCTTAGGACCGGGCTTGGGCACTGAAGCTTTCTTT
TRBJ1-2,-,TRBV21-1,once,CASSKALNRAFPF,TGTGCCAGCAGCAAAGCGCTTAACAGGGCTTTCCCCTTC